Listed below are T cell receptor beta chains from one sample, sequenced in a study of blood T cell repertoires in COVID-19. The assay was immunoSEQ multiplex PCR, and TCRdb's table has in-frame clones only and misses some. The sample consists of about 91,000 clones, 88% of them appearing once. Sample: peripheral blood. The receptors derive from an elderly woman with active COVID-19. Each CDR3 is given with its conserved first and last residue. A D gene is named only where the DNA matches it firmly. Some rows mark clone size as missing; the rest say once, few, many or name a class of expanded clone.

TRBJ2-3 | TRBD2 | NA | TRBV30 | CARLRAGTDTQYF | TGTGCCCGCTTGAGAGCGGGAACAGATACGCAGTATTTT
TRBJ2-3 | NA | NA | TRBV5-6 | CASSLVASDTQYF | TGTGCCAGCAGCTTGGTGGCATCGGATACGCAGTATTTT
TRBJ2-7 | NA | NA | TRBV15 | CATSRAVSGEQYF | TGTGCCACCAGCAGAGCGGTTAGCGGAGAGCAGTACTTC
TRBJ2-2 | NA | NA | TRBV2 | CASIAEPTGELFF | TGTGCCAGCATAGCGGAACCAACCGGGGAGCTGTTTTTT
TRBJ2-7 | TRBD1 | NA | TRBV27 | CASSSPGDRGRHEQYF | TGTGCCAGCAGTTCACCCGGGGACAGGGGGCGACACGAGCAGTACTTC
TRBJ1-6 | TRBD1 | NA | TRBV6-6 | CASSYSDRGRYSPLHF | TGTGCCAGCAGTTACTCAGACAGGGGCCGGTATTCACCCCTCCACTTT
TRBJ2-2 | TRBD2 | NA | TRBV11-3 | CASSPRASGGELFF | TGTGCCAGCAGCCCCCGGGCTAGCGGGGGGGAGCTGTTTTTT
TRBJ1-2 | TRBD1 | NA | TRBV5-4 | CASSKPGTGTNYGYTF | TGTGCCAGCAGCAAACCTGGGACAGGCACTAACTATGGCTACACCTTC
TRBJ1-1 | TRBD1 | NA | TRBV10-3 | CAISESTGTGANTEAFF | TGTGCCATCAGTGAGTCGACGGGGACAGGCGCGAACACTGAAGCTTTCTTT
TRBJ2-1 | TRBD2 | NA | TRBV24-1 | CATMASGNDEQFF | TGTGCCACCATGGCTAGCGGGAACGATGAGCAGTTCTTC
TRBJ2-7 | NA | few | TRBV4-2 | CASSQGVWSEQYF | TGTGCCAGCAGCCAAGGGGTTTGGAGCGAGCAGTACTTC
TRBJ2-7 | NA | NA | TRBV20-1 | CSASPPETGASLVEQYF | TGCAGTGCTAGTCCCCCCGAAACAGGAGCCTCTTTGGTCGAGCAGTACTTC
TRBJ1-2 | TRBD1 | NA | TRBV19 | CASSIGQGRGYTF | TGTGCCAGTAGTATTGGACAGGGGAGGGGCTACACCTTC
TRBJ1-1 | TRBD1 | NA | TRBV27 | CASSPLGQGYTEAFF | TGTGCCAGCAGCCCGCTTGGACAGGGCTACACTGAAGCTTTCTTT
TRBJ2-2 | NA | once | TRBV6-6 | CASRLADMNTGELFF | TGTGCCAGCAGGTTAGCGGACATGAACACCGGGGAGCTGTTTTTT
TRBJ1-6 | NA | NA | TRBV27 | CASSSQVSPLHF | TGTGCCAGCAGTTCACAGGTTTCACCCCTCCACTTT
TRBJ2-7 | NA | NA | TRBV12-3/TRBV12-4 | CASTQINRREQYF | TGTGCCAGCACCCAAATTAACAGGAGAGAGCAGTACTTC
TRBJ2-1 | TRBD2 | NA | TRBV7-2 | CASRKDLAGGPNEQFF | TGTGCCAGCAGGAAAGATCTAGCGGGAGGGCCAAATGAGCAGTTCTTC
TRBJ1-3 | NA | NA | TRBV27 | CASSPGSGNTIYF | TGTGCCAGCAGTCCGGGATCTGGAAACACCATATATTTT
TRBJ2-4 | NA | NA | TRBV28 | CASSSVAKNIQYF | TGTGCCAGCAGTTCAGTGGCCAAAAACATTCAGTACTTC
TRBJ1-2 | TRBD1 | NA | TRBV6-1 | CASSEAGQGRGYTF | TGTGCCAGCAGTGAAGCGGGACAGGGGAGAGGCTACACCTTC
TRBJ2-7 | TRBD1 | NA | TRBV7-8 | CASSPGTAYYEQYF | TGTGCCAGCAGCCCCGGGACAGCCTACTACGAGCAGTACTTC
TRBJ2-1 | NA | NA | TRBV18 | CASSPPVSYNEQFF | TGTGCCAGCTCACCACCGGTCAGCTACAATGAGCAGTTCTTC
TRBJ2-1 | NA | NA | TRBV19 | CASSTASSYNEQFF | TGTGCCAGTAGTACCGCGAGCTCCTACAATGAGCAGTTCTTC
TRBJ2-3 | NA | NA | TRBV6-1 | CASSERPSYTQYF | TGTGCCAGCAGTGAAAGGCCTAGCTATACGCAGTATTTT
TRBJ2-5 | NA | NA | TRBV7-9 | CASSSTALTQYF | TGTGCCAGCAGCTCTACTGCGTTGACCCAGTACTTC
TRBJ2-1 | TRBD2 | NA | TRBV4-3 | CASSQDPLAGRKFF | TGCGCCAGCAGCCAAGATCCCCTAGCGGGTAGAAAGTTCTTC
TRBJ1-5 | NA | NA | TRBV6-2/TRBV6-3 | CASSPSGDNQPQHF | TGTGCCAGCAGTCCCTCGGGGGACAATCAGCCCCAGCATTTT
TRBJ1-3 | NA | NA | TRBV9 | CASSVYGGASGNTIYF | TGTGCCAGCAGCGTGTATGGAGGGGCCTCTGGAAACACCATATATTTT
TRBJ1-4 | NA | NA | TRBV27 | CASSTHPGSIAKLFF | TGTGCCAGCAGTACCCACCCGGGTTCTATTGCAAAACTGTTTTTT
TRBJ1-1 | NA | NA | TRBV18 | CASSPQRLIDTEAFF | TGTGCCAGCTCACCACAGAGGCTCATCGACACTGAAGCTTTCTTT
TRBJ2-5 | NA | once | TRBV6-1 | CASSEGGSRETQYF | TGTGCCAGCAGTGAAGGAGGGTCGCGGGAGACCCAGTACTTC
TRBJ1-1 | NA | NA | TRBV28 | CASSLSWGGNTEAFF | TGTGCCAGCAGTTTATCTTGGGGCGGCAACACTGAAGCTTTCTTT
TRBJ2-7 | NA | NA | TRBV5-1 | CASSSQSRSSGEQYF | TGCGCCAGCAGCTCTCAGTCGCGGTCTAGTGGGGAGCAGTACTTC
TRBJ2-3 | NA | NA | TRBV11-3 | CASSVTSRDTQYF | TGTGCCAGCAGCGTAACTAGCAGGGATACGCAGTATTTT
TRBJ2-5 | NA | NA | TRBV18 | CASSPPYSRDMGETQYF | TGTGCCAGCTCACCACCGTACTCGCGGGATATGGGAGAGACCCAGTACTTC
TRBJ2-7 | NA | NA | TRBV6-2/TRBV6-3 | CASSSNRDNYEQYF | TGTGCCAGCAGCTCCAACAGGGACAACTACGAGCAGTACTTC
TRBJ1-5 | NA | NA | TRBV28 | CASSSNLNQPQHF | TGTGCCAGCAGTTCGAACCTAAATCAGCCCCAGCATTTT
TRBJ2-7 | TRBD2 | NA | TRBV9 | CASSVEGGTSGSYEQYF | TGTGCCAGCAGCGTAGAGGGGGGGACTAGCGGGTCCTACGAGCAGTACTTC
TRBJ2-3 | TRBD2 | NA | TRBV27 | CASSLERETDTQYF | TGTGCCAGCAGCCTAGAGCGGGAGACAGATACGCAGTATTTT
TRBJ2-7 | NA | NA | TRBV7-9 | CASSVDSEQYF | TGTGCCAGCAGCGTCGACTCCGAGCAGTACTTC
TRBJ2-7 | NA | NA | TRBV6-1 | CASSDLRYEQYF | TGTGCCAGCAGTGACCTACGGTACGAGCAGTACTTC
TRBJ2-7 | NA | NA | TRBV25-1 | CASSHPGIPYEQYF | TGTGCCAGCAGTCATCCGGGGATACCCTACGAGCAGTACTTC
TRBJ2-1 | TRBD1 | NA | TRBV6-2/TRBV6-3 | CASSLQGAYNEQFF | TGTGCCAGCAGCTTACAGGGGGCGTACAATGAGCAGTTCTTC
TRBJ2-7 | TRBD2 | NA | TRBV28 | CASSIRLAEFYEQYF | TGTGCCAGCAGTATTAGACTAGCGGAGTTCTACGAGCAGTACTTC
TRBJ1-5 | NA | NA | TRBV21-1 | CASSKARAGGNQPQHF | TGTGCCAGCAGCAAAGCTCGGGCAGGGGGCAATCAGCCCCAGCATTTT
TRBJ1-5 | NA | few | TRBV28 | CASSYTGIEGPQPQHF | TGTGCCAGCAGTTATACCGGGATTGAGGGTCCTCAGCCCCAGCATTTT
TRBJ2-7 | TRBD1 | NA | TRBV4-3 | CASSPGTGSYEQYF | TGCGCCAGCAGCCCCGGGACAGGGTCCTACGAGCAGTACTTC
TRBJ1-1 | NA | NA | TRBV5-1 | CASSSGRFDTEAFF | TGCGCCAGCAGTTCAGGGCGGTTCGACACTGAAGCTTTCTTT
TRBJ2-7 | NA | NA | TRBV9 | CASSVATDRGEQYF | TGTGCCAGCAGCGTAGCTACCGACCGGGGGGAGCAGTACTTC